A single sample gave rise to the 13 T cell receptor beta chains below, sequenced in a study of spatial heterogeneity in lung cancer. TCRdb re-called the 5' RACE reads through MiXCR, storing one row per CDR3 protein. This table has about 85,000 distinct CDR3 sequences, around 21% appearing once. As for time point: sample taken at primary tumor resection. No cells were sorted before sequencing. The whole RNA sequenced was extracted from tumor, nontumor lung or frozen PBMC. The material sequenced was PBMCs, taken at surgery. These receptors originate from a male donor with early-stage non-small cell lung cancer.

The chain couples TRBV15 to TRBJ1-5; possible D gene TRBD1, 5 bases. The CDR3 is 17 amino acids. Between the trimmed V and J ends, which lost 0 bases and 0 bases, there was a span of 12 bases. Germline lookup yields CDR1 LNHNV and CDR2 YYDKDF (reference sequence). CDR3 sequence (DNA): TGTGCCACCAGCAGAGAGACGGCAGGGAATAGCAATCAGCCCCAGCATTTT. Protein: CATSRETAGNSNQPQHF.

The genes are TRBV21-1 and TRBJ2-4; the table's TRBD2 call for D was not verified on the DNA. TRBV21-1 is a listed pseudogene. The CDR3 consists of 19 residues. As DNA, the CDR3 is TGTGCCAACAGGGCAACCGGGACTAGCGGGTATCTAGCCAAAAACATTCAGTACTTC. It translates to CANRATGTSGYLAKNIQYF.

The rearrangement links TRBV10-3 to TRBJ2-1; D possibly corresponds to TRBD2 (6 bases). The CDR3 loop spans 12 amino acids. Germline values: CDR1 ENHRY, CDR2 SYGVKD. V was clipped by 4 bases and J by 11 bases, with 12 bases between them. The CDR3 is CAISGPGLQQFF. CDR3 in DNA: TGTGCCATCAGTGGGCCGGGACTTCAGCAGTTCTTC.

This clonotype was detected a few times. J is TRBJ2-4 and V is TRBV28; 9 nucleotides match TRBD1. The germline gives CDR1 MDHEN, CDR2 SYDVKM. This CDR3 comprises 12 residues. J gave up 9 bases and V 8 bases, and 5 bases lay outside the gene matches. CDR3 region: CASARQGVIQYF. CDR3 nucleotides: TGTGCCAGCGCTCGACAGGGGGTCATTCAGTACTTC.

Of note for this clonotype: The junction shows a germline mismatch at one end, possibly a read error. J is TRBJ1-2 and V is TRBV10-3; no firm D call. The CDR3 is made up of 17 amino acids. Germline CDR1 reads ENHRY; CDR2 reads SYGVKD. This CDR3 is CAISESPMGRSVDGCTF. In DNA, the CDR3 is TGTGCCATCAGTGAGTCCCCGATGGGTCGTAGTGTCGATGGCTGCACCTTC.

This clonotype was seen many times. The CDR3 DNA is TGTGCCAGCAGCCAAGAAGGGAGCACAGATACGCAGTATTTT. The encoded protein is CASSQEGSTDTQYF. V and J are TRBV3-1 and TRBJ2-3; D gene unclear. Germline V gene data show CDR1 as LGHDT and CDR2 as YNNKEL (reference sequence). This CDR3 contains 14 residues. Trimming took 0 bases from V and 0 from J, leaving 4 bases between them.

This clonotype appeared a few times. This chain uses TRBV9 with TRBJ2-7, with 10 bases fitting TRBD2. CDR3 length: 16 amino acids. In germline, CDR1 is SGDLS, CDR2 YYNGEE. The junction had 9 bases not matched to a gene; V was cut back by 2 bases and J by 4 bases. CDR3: CASSVGPSGRAYEQYF. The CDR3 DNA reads TGTGCCAGCAGCGTGGGCCCAAGCGGGAGGGCTTACGAGCAGTACTTC.

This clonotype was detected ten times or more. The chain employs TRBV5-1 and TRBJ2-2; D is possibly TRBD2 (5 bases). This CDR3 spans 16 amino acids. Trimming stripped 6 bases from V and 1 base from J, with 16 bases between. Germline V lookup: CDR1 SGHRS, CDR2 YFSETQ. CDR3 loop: CASTPLVAKNTGELFF. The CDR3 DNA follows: TGCGCCAGCACCCCCCTCGTAGCGAAGAACACCGGGGAGCTGTTTTTT.

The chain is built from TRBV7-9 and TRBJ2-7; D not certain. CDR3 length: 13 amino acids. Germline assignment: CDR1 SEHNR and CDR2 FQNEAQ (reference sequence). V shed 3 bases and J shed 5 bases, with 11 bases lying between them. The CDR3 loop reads CASSFLGWHEQYF. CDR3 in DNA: TGTGCCAGCAGCTTCCTAGGTTGGCACGAGCAGTACTTC.

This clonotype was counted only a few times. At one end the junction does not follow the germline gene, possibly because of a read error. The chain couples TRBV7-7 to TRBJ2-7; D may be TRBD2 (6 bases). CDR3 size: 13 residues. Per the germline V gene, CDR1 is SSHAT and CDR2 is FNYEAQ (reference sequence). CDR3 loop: CASSSRENYEQYF. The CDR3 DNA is TGTGCTAGCAGCTCCCGGGAGAACTACGAGCAGTACTTC. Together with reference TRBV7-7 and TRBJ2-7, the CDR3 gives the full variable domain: GAGVSQSPRYKVTKRGQDVTLRCDPISSHATLYWYQQALGQGPEFLTYFNYEAQPDKSGLPSDRFSAERPEGSISTLTIQRTEQRDSAMYRCASSSRENYEQYFGPGTRLTVT.

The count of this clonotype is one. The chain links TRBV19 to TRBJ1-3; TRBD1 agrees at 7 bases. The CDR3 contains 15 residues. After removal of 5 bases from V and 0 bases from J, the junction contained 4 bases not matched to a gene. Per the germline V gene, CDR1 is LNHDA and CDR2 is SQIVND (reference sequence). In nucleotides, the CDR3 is TGTGCCAGTAGTCCGACAGGGTACTCTGGAAACACCATATATTTT. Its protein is CASSPTGYSGNTIYF.

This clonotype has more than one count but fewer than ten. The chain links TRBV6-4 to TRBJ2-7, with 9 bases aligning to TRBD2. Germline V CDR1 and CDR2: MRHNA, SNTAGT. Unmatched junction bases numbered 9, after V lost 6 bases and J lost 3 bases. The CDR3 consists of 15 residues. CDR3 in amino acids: CASSHPGLAVYEQYF. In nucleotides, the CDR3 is TGTGCCAGCAGCCATCCGGGACTAGCAGTCTACGAGCAGTACTTC.

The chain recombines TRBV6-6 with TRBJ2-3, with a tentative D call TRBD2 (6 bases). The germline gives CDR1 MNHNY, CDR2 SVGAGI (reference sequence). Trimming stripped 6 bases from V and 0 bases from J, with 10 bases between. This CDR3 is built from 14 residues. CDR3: CASRLAASTDTQYF. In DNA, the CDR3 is TGTGCCAGCAGATTAGCGGCGAGCACAGATACGCAGTATTTT.